The clone carrying this T cell receptor (beta chain) appeared many times. Its antigen is as yet unknown. Each donor was a healthy Caucasian. The sample is drawn from a study of identical twins. Study results and caveats: With monozygotic twins, out-of-frame TCR alpha sharing exceeded what models estimated. Abundant beta clonotypes from cord blood had fewer insertions, unlike memory repertoires, which showed none.

TCRdb redid the calling of the 5' RACE reads with MiXCR, one entry per CDR3 protein. The sample has about 260,000 distinct CDR3 sequences, about 7% seen once. This sample was shared with a second study, whose subject was yellow fever vaccine responses in identical twins.

The clonotype was recovered from a woman aged 18-30 years in good health. The material sequenced was memory (CD45RO+) T cells sorted from blood.

The CDR3 here is CSARDRTGTEAFF. DNA for the CDR3: TGCAGTGCTAGAGATAGGACTGGCACTGAAGCTTTCTTT. The J gene is TRBJ1-1, the V gene TRBV20-1; no firm D call. Germline CDR1 DFQATT, CDR2 SNEGSKA (reference sequence). CDR3 length equals 13 residues. V was pared by 0 bases and J by 4 bases, with 9 bases between.